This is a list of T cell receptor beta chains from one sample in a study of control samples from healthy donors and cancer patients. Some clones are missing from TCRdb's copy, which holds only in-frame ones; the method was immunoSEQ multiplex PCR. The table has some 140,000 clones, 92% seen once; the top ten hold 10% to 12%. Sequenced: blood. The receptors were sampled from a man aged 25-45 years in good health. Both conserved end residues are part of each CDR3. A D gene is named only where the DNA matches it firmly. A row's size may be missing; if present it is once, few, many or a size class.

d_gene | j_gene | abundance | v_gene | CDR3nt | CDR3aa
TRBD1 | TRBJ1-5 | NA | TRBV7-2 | TGTGCCAGCAGCTCACAGGGGGCGCTAAGCAATCAGCCCCAGCATTTT | CASSSQGALSNQPQHF
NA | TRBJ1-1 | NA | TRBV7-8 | TGTGCCAGCAGCAAACTCGGGACGGCGAACACTGAAGCTTTCTTT | CASSKLGTANTEAFF
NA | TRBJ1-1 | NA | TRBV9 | TGTGCCAGCAGCGTAGAAGGTGGAACTGAAGCTTTCTTT | CASSVEGGTEAFF
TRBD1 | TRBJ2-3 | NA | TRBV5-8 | TGTGCCAGCAGCTTGGGGGGGACAGTCACAGATACGCAGTATTTT | CASSLGGTVTDTQYF
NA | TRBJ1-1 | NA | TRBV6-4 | TGTGCCAGCAGTGCCGATTACAGCAAGGGGACTGAAGCTTTCTTT | CASSADYSKGTEAFF
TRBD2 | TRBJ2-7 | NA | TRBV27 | TGTGCCAGCAGTTTGGCGGGAGGTTACGAGCAGTACTTC | CASSLAGGYEQYF
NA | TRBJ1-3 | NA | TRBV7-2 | TGTGCCAGCAGTTTGGGACTCTCTGGAAACACCATATATTTT | CASSLGLSGNTIYF
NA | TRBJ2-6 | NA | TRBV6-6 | TGTGCCAGCAGCTCGATCTCTGGCAGGGGGGTTCCTGGGGCCAACGTCCTGACTTTC | CASSSISGRGVPGANVLTF
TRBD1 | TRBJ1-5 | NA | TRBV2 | TGTGCCAGCAAGGGGACAGGGGGCTCCAATCAGCCCCAGCATTTT | CASKGTGGSNQPQHF
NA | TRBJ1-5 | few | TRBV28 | TGTGCCAGCAGGTCGCTTGGGGCGCGGCAGCCCCAGCATTTT | CASRSLGARQPQHF
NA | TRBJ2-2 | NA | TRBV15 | TGTGCCACCAGCAGAGAACAGCGGAACACCGGGGAGCTGTTTTTT | CATSREQRNTGELFF
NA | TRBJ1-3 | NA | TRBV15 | TGTGCCACCAGCAGAGACCGACACTCTGGAAACACCATATATTTT | CATSRDRHSGNTIYF
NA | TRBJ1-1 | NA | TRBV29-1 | TGCAGCGTTCTTGTTCACTCTTGGGGCACTGAAGCTTTCTTT | CSVLVHSWGTEAFF
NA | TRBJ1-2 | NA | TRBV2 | TGTGCCAGCAGGACTGACAGTTGGACGCTGGGCTACACCTTC | CASRTDSWTLGYTF
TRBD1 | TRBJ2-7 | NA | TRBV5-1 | TGCGCCAGCAGCTTGGGACAGGGGGCGAGGGAGCAGTACTTC | CASSLGQGAREQYF
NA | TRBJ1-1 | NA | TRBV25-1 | TGTGCCAGCAGTGGGGTAATGAACACTGAAGCTTTCTTT | CASSGVMNTEAFF
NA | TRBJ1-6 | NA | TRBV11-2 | TGTGCCAGCAGCTTATCCAGTTTACGCAATTCACCCCTCCACTTT | CASSLSSLRNSPLHF
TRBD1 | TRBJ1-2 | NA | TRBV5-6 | TGTGCCAGCAGACAAAATCCTGGACAGGGAACGGGAGGCTACACCTTC | CASRQNPGQGTGGYTF
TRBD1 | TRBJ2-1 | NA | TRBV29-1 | TGCAGCGCCAGAGTAGGACAGGCATACAATGAGCAGTTCTTC | CSARVGQAYNEQFF
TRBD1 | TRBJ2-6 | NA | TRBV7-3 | TGTGCCAGCAGCTCCCGGGACAGGGGCTCTGGGGCCAACGTCCTGACTTTC | CASSSRDRGSGANVLTF
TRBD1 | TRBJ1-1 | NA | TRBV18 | TGTGCCAGCTCACCACTTGATGGGACAGGTAGCCTGAACACTGAAGCTTTCTTT | CASSPLDGTGSLNTEAFF
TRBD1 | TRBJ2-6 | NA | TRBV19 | TGTGCCAGTAGTTTGAACGACAGGGGCTCTGGGGCCAACGTCCTGACTTTC | CASSLNDRGSGANVLTF
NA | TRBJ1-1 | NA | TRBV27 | TGTGCCAGCAGTTTATCAGGCAGGGTGAACACTGAAGCTTTCTTT | CASSLSGRVNTEAFF
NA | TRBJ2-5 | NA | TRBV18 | TGTGCCAGCTCAAGAGGGACGTCGGAGACCCAGTACTTC | CASSRGTSETQYF
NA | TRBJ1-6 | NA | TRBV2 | TGTGCCAGCAGTGTAAAACGTATGGTCGAATCACCCCTCCACTTT | CASSVKRMVESPLHF
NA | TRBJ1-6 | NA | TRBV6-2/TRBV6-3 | TGTGCCAGCAGTTCAGGGGCTTATTCACCCCTCCACTTT | CASSSGAYSPLHF
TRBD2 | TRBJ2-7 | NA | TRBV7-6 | TGTGCCAGCCCTAGGAACGGGAGGGCGGGGGAGCAGTACTTC | CASPRNGRAGEQYF
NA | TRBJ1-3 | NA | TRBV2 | TGTGCCAGCAGTGACCTCTCTGGAAACACCATATATTTT | CASSDLSGNTIYF
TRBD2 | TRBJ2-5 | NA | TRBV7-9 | TGTGCCAGCAGCCAGAGCGGGAGCGAGACCCAGTACTTC | CASSQSGSETQYF